This T cell receptor beta chain was obtained from a study of human CD4 T cells and Enterobacteriaceae. At the level of the study: Heat-inactivated E. coli, K. pneumoniae, E. aerogenes, S. flexneri, S. sonnei, S. typhimurium, S. aureus stimulated cells. Study conclusions and caveats: Enterobacteriaceae-reactive repertoires were polyclonal but had fewer clonotypes than S. aureus- or M. tuberculosis-reactive ones. Clonotypes shared across Enterobacteriaceae cultures were 26-49% of unique rearrangements.

CDR1 ENHRY and CDR2 SYGVKD come from the germline V gene. V lost 3 bases and J lost 1, with 10 bases in between. CDR3 length: 15 residues. Sequencing was performed with immunoSEQ multiplex PCR; in TCRdb, only in-frame clones are kept and a portion is missing. This sample carries about 390 clones, about two fifths of them seen once, and the ten largest clones take less than 35%. FACS sorting after about 6-7 days collected CFSE-low CD25+ ICOS+ proliferating activated T cells. At a 2:1 ratio, CFSE-labeled memory CD4+ T cells were cultured with irradiated autologous monocytes pulsed with antigen. The memory gate held CD4+ cells that were not CD45RA+CCR7+CD95- naive cells, over 95% pure. Each monocyte received two bacterial particles; M. tuberculosis lysate was around 3 ug/ml. Sample share makes this clone medium-sized (0.01 to 0.1%).

The chain carries TRBV10-3 and TRBJ2-1, with a possible D match to TRBD2 (7 bases). Specimen: bacteria-reactive CD4+ T cells grown in culture. Subset in this sample: CFSE-low proliferating memory CD4 T cells sorted after in vitro stimulation with a heat-inactivated bacterium or M. tuberculosis lysate. The sequence was obtained from a human donor in good health. CDR3 nucleotide sequence: TGTGCCATCAGTGAACAGGGAGGGTCCTACAATGAGCAGTTCTTC. Protein product: CAISEQGGSYNEQFF.